This TCR beta chain originates from a study of PD-L1 blockade in urothelial cancer. Study information: Patients previously received 0 to 3 chemotherapy regimens. Blood analysis took place 3 weeks (second dose) and 6 weeks after treatment start.

CDR1 and CDR2 from the germline V gene are SGHTA and FQGNSA. J lost 5 bases, V lost 6 bases, and 9 bases had no gene match. The CDR3 totals 15 residues. The time point: pretreatment peripheral blood. Assay used: immunoSEQ multiplex PCR; TCRdb lists only in-frame clones, some missing. This table has about 130,000 clones, roughly 83% appearing once. The chain carries TRBV7-2 and TRBJ2-1; 8 nucleotides agree with TRBD2. The starting material was PBMCs, obtained around atezolizumab (anti-PD-L1) treatment. The TCR originated in a man aged 45-65 years with urothelial cancer. The CDR3 loop reads CASRMTSAPHNEQFF. For the CDR3, the DNA is TGTGCCAGCAGGATGACTAGCGCTCCGCACAATGAGCAGTTCTTC.